The 8 T cell receptor beta chains in this list originate from one sample, sequenced in a study of blood T cell repertoires in COVID-19. Clones were sequenced by immunoSEQ multiplex PCR, and TCRdb holds only the in-frame ones, with some missing. The sample has about 25,000 clones; around 82% are singletons. Material: peripheral blood. These receptor sequences come from a man older than 75 with active or convalescent COVID-19.

This clone turned up a few times. The chain joins TRBV24-1 to TRBJ2-3, with 7 bases matching TRBD1. The length of the CDR3 is 13 residues. The germline gives CDR1 KGHDR, CDR2 SFDVKD. The V gene end was trimmed by 9 bases and the J gene end by 0 bases; junction bases not matched to a gene: 2. DNA for the CDR3: TGTGCCACCCGGGACAGCAGCACAGATACGCAGTATTTT. It codes for CATRDSSTDTQYF.

This chain connects TRBV11-3 to TRBJ2-4; tentative D call: TRBD1 (6 bases). Germline loops: CDR1 SGHNT, CDR2 YENEEA. The CDR3 covers 14 residues. With 5 bases removed from V and 6 bases from J, the gap between germline ends came to 14 bases. DNA for the CDR3: TGTGCCAGCAGCGCGTCCGGGACACCAAACATTCAGTACTTC. Encoded protein: CASSASGTPNIQYF.

This chain links TRBV20-1 with TRBJ1-2, with TRBD1 matching 7 bases. The CDR3 consists of 15 residues. Germline CDR1 reads DFQATT; CDR2 reads SNEGSKA (reference sequence). The V gene end was trimmed by 3 bases and the J gene end by 2 bases; junction bases not matched to a gene: 9. The CDR3 DNA follows: TGCAGTGCTAGTAATTTCGGCAGGGGGAACTATGGCTACACCTTC. Translated: CSASNFGRGNYGYTF.

This chain joins TRBV14 and TRBJ1-2; 11 bases match TRBD1. Per germline, CDR1 SGHDN and CDR2 FVKESK. The trim removed 4 bases at V and 0 bases at J, leaving 10 bases unmatched. The CDR3 consists of 18 residues. The CDR3 reads CASSRFGTGGAANYGYTF. DNA of the CDR3: TGTGCCAGCAGCCGATTCGGGACAGGGGGTGCAGCTAACTATGGCTACACCTTC.

The chain links TRBV5-1 to TRBJ2-1; D is uncertain. The CDR3 is made up of 14 amino acids. The V gene's germline CDR1 is SGHRS and CDR2 YFSETQ. Trimming shortened V by 0 bases and J by 1 base, and 5 bases separated the two germline ends. Written as DNA, the CDR3 is TGCGCCAGCAGCTTGGACAGTTCCTACAATGAGCAGTTCTTC. Its translation: CASSLDSSYNEQFF.

The genes are TRBV4-2 and TRBJ2-5, with D unclear. CDR1 and CDR2 (germline): LGHNA, YNFKEQ. The CDR3 is 13 amino acids. V lost 0 bases and J 5 bases, leaving 7 bases between the germline ends. CDR3 sequence reads: CASSQDSSETQYF. CDR3 in DNA: TGTGCCAGCAGCCAAGATAGTTCGGAGACCCAGTACTTC.

This clone was observed a handful of times. The chain employs TRBV5-1 and TRBJ1-4; a possible D gene is TRBD1 (5 bases). V was cut by 3 bases and J by 4 bases, with 13 bases left in between. This CDR3 contains 15 residues. Germline V gene sequence: CDR1 SGHRS, CDR2 YFSETQ. CDR3 sequence: CASSSNRRINEKLFF. Written as DNA, the CDR3 is TGCGCCAGCAGCTCCAACAGGCGCATTAATGAAAAACTGTTTTTT.

V usage is TRBV6-6 and J usage is TRBJ1-3, with 7 bases identical to TRBD1. CDR3 length equals 14 residues. Germline V CDR1 and CDR2: MNHNY, SVGAGI (reference sequence). Trimming removed 5 bases from V and 4 bases from J; junction bases left unmatched: 5. The CDR3 sequence is CASSGTAGGNTIYF. CDR3 sequence (DNA): TGTGCCAGCAGTGGGACAGCCGGAGGAAACACCATATATTTT.